Presented here are 30 T cell receptor beta chains from one specimen sequenced in a study of blood T cells in healthy people across ages. A second about 6 to 11 cycle PCR used barcoded and J-beta primers. TCRdb re-derived calls from the 5' RACE reads in MiXCR, one entry per CDR3 protein. This sample yields 650,000 to 950,000 distinct CDR3 sequences, of which approximately 44% are seen a single time; around 21% belongs to the top ten. Source material: blood. The receptors were sampled from a man aged 60-69 years in good health.

The J gene is TRBJ2-6, the V gene TRBV27; 8 nucleotides match TRBD1. The length of the CDR3 is 18 residues. The germline gives CDR1 MNHEY, CDR2 SMNVEV (reference sequence). Trimming removed 5 bases from V and 0 bases from J; junction bases left unmatched: 9. The CDR3 sequence: CASSQTGTGSSGANVLTF. The DNA of the CDR3 is TGTGCCAGCAGTCAAACCGGGACAGGCAGCTCTGGGGCCAACGTCCTGACTTTC.

The J gene is TRBJ2-3, the V gene TRBV14, with D tentatively TRBD1 (6 bases). The CDR3 has 15 residues. V was cut by 2 bases and J by 2 bases, with 11 bases left in between. Germline V gene sequence: CDR1 SGHDN, CDR2 FVKESK. The CDR3 region is CASSQLDRTTDTQYF. The DNA for the CDR3 is TGTGCCAGCAGCCAACTTGACAGGACCACAGATACGCAGTATTTT.

The chain recombines TRBV29-1 with TRBJ2-5; D remains unclear. Germline V gene lookup returns CDR1 SQVTM and CDR2 ANQGSEA. Trimming took off 4 bases at V and 7 bases at J, with 10 bases between the two ends. This CDR3 is built from 11 residues. The CDR3 DNA is TGCAGCGTTGGAGGCGTGGGGACCCAGTACTTC. Amino acids: CSVGGVGTQYF.

V is TRBV3-1 and J is TRBJ2-5; perhaps TRBD1 as D (6 bases). V shed 4 bases and J shed 3 bases, with 15 bases lying between them. The CDR3 spans 15 residues. Germline-derived CDR1 and CDR2 are LGHDT and YNNKEL (reference sequence). CDR3 region: CASSPPGAGKETQYF. The DNA of the CDR3 is TGTGCCAGCAGCCCCCCAGGGGCAGGAAAAGAGACCCAGTACTTC.

There are a few counts of this clonotype. V is TRBV7-2 and J is TRBJ2-1; TRBD2 is a possible D gene (5 bases). Germline CDR1 is SGHTA and CDR2 is FQGNSA. This CDR3 is built from 12 residues. Deletions cut 2 bases from V and 8 bases from J, with 7 bases between. In DNA, the CDR3 is TGTGCCAGCAGCTTAAGCGGCTATGAGCAGTTCTTC. It yields the protein CASSLSGYEQFF.

This clonotype has a handful of counts. The CDR3 region is CSARVRGQGTNSPLHF. CDR3 nucleotide sequence: TGCAGTGCTAGGGTGCGGGGACAGGGGACGAATTCACCCCTCCACTTT. This chain links TRBV20-1 with TRBJ1-6, with 10 bases lining up with TRBD1. V gave up 3 bases and J gave up 7 bases; unmatched junction bases: 9. The germline gives CDR1 DFQATT, CDR2 SNEGSKA (reference sequence). The CDR3 runs 16 residues.

The chain links TRBV6-6 to TRBJ2-7; tentative D call: TRBD1 (6 bases). Germline loops: CDR1 MNHNY, CDR2 SVGAGI (reference sequence). The ends were cut back, 7 bases at V and 3 bases at J, with 13 bases in the middle. This CDR3 comprises 13 residues. CDR3: CASIGGSYYEQYF. The CDR3 coding sequence is TGTGCCAGCATTGGGGGCAGCTACTACGAGCAGTACTTC.

The sample holds a few counts of this clonotype. This chain connects TRBV6-5 to TRBJ1-2; D remains unclear. From germline, CDR1 is MNHEY and CDR2 SVGAGI. V gave up 4 bases and J gave up 1 base, with 10 bases separating them. CDR3 length equals 14 residues. The CDR3 protein is CASSFDGNNYGYTF. In nucleotides, the CDR3 is TGTGCCAGCAGTTTTGACGGAAATAACTATGGCTACACCTTC.

The gene calls are TRBV5-6 and TRBJ1-5, with D possibly TRBD1 on 5 matching bases. Germline lookup yields CDR1 SGHDT and CDR2 YYEEEE. Trimming left V 0 bases short and J 7 bases short, with 11 bases between. The CDR3 sequence is 14 residues long. For the CDR3, the DNA is TGTGCCAGCAGCTTGGCCGGGGGATGGCAGCCCCAGCATTTT. It codes for CASSLAGGWQPQHF.

The chain uses TRBV10-3 and TRBJ2-3; 7 bases are shared with TRBD2. The V and J ends lost 6 bases and 4 bases, in that order; junction bases with no gene match: 4. Germline assignment: CDR1 ENHRY and CDR2 SYGVKD. The CDR3 length is 13 residues. In DNA form, the CDR3 reads TGTGCCATCAGCGCGGGGGAGGCAGATACGCAGTATTTT. It translates to CAISAGEADTQYF.

This clonotype was found a few times. The V call is TRBV18, the J call TRBJ1-1, with D possibly being TRBD1 (5 bases). Germline V gene lookup returns CDR1 KGHSH and CDR2 LQKENI. This CDR3 has 15 amino acids. Trimming left V 2 bases short and J 1 base short, with 11 bases between. The CDR3 reads CASSPGGGWNTEAFF. The DNA of the CDR3 is TGTGCCAGCTCACCAGGGGGGGGGTGGAACACTGAAGCTTTCTTT. Together with reference TRBV18 and TRBJ1-1, the CDR3 gives the full variable domain: NAGVMQNPRHLVRRRGQEARLRCSPMKGHSHVYWYRQLPEEGLKFMVYLQKENIIDESGMPKERFSAEFPKEGPSILRIQQVVRGDSAAYFCASSPGGGWNTEAFFGQGTRLTVV.

There are many counts of this clonotype. The rearrangement uses TRBV7-2 and TRBJ2-5, with D tentatively TRBD2 (6 bases). Germline-derived CDR1 and CDR2 are SGHTA and FQGNSA. The CDR3 sequence is 14 residues long. V shed 5 bases and J shed 7 bases, with 17 bases lying between them. CDR3 region: CASSAGLSVGTQYF. The CDR3 DNA reads as TGTGCCAGCAGCGCGGGACTCTCCGTGGGGACCCAGTACTTC. Using reference TRBV7-2 and TRBJ2-5 for the parts outside the CDR3, the full variable domain is GAGVSQSPSNKVTEKGKDVELRCDPISGHTALYWYRQSLGQGLEFLIYFQGNSAPDKSGLPSDRFSAERTGGSVSTLTIQRTQQEDSAVYLCASSAGLSVGTQYFGPGTRLLVL.

The J gene is TRBJ2-7, the V gene TRBV20-1; TRBD2 might be the D (7 bases). This CDR3 has 14 residues. Germline CDR1 is DFQATT and CDR2 is SNEGSKA (reference sequence). The V gene lost 6 bases and the J gene lost 3 bases, with 18 bases spanning the gap. The CDR3 loop is CSAATGRGLYEQYF. In DNA form, the CDR3 reads TGCAGTGCCGCGACCGGGCGGGGGCTCTACGAGCAGTACTTC.

V and J are TRBV2 and TRBJ1-2, with D perhaps matching TRBD1 (5 bases). The CDR3 has 13 amino acids. Germline V CDR1 and CDR2: SNHLY, FYNNEI. Trimming cost V 7 bases and J 4 bases, with 13 bases left between them. In DNA, the CDR3 is TGTGCCAGCATTGCGGACAACCCCTATGGCTACACCTTC. This gives the protein CASIADNPYGYTF.

J is TRBJ2-3 and V is TRBV6-5; D not resolved. V was cut by 4 bases and J by 6 bases, with 17 bases left in between. From germline, CDR1 is MNHEY and CDR2 SVGAGI. The CDR3 runs to 15 residues. The CDR3 DNA follows: TGTGCCAGCAGTTCACCCACGCGCAGGCGCGATACGCAGTATTTT. Amino acids: CASSSPTRRRDTQYF.

Only a few counts were recorded for this clonotype. A much larger clone sits a single nucleotide away, making a read error possible. The chain joins TRBV12-3 or TRBV12-4 to TRBJ2-5, with no clear D. V was shortened by 8 bases and J by 11 bases, with 21 bases between the two germline ends. The CDR3 loop spans 13 amino acids. CDR3 DNA sequence: TGTGCCAGCGGTACCACTGGTTTCAATGAGCAGTACTTC. Amino acids: CASGTTGFNEQYF.

The chain joins TRBV6-5 to TRBJ2-6, with D uncertain. The CDR3 has 16 residues. Germline V gene sequence: CDR1 MNHEY, CDR2 SVGAGI. Trimming left V 6 bases short and J 1 base short, with 13 bases between. DNA for the CDR3: TGTGCCAGCAGCCCCGATGTGGGGTCTGGGGCCAACGTCCTGACTTTC. It codes for CASSPDVGSGANVLTF.

Only a few counts were recorded for this clonotype. The chain combines TRBV5-1 with TRBJ2-1, with D possibly called TRBD1 or TRBD2 (5 bases each). This CDR3 is built from 15 residues. V was clipped by 0 bases and J by 6 bases, with 13 bases between them. Per the germline V gene, CDR1 is SGHRS and CDR2 is YFSETQ. The CDR3 reads CASSLARDGSNEQFF. In DNA form, the CDR3 reads TGCGCCAGCAGCTTGGCCAGGGACGGAAGCAATGAGCAGTTCTTC.

This clonotype showed up just a few times. This rearrangement joins TRBV7-2 to TRBJ2-7, with 13 bases matching TRBD2. Germline loops: CDR1 SGHTA, CDR2 FQGNSA. The CDR3 has 17 amino acids. V gave up 3 bases and J gave up 0 bases; unmatched junction bases: 5. Here the CDR3 reads CASSLAWTSGGSYEQYF. In nucleotides, the CDR3 is TGTGCCAGCAGCTTGGCCTGGACTAGCGGGGGCTCCTACGAGCAGTACTTC.

The chain is built from TRBV7-2 and TRBJ1-1, with 8 bases fitting TRBD1. This CDR3 spans 15 amino acids. CDR1 and CDR2 from the germline V gene are SGHTA and FQGNSA. V trimming: 4 bases; J trimming: 2 bases; junction bases outside the gene matches: 6. The CDR3 spells CASSWTGQANTEAFF. The CDR3 coding sequence is TGTGCCAGCAGCTGGACGGGACAGGCAAACACTGAAGCTTTCTTT. The full variable domain, completed using reference TRBV7-2 and TRBJ1-1, is GAGVSQSPSNKVTEKGKDVELRCDPISGHTALYWYRQSLGQGLEFLIYFQGNSAPDKSGLPSDRFSAERTGGSVSTLTIQRTQQEDSAVYLCASSWTGQANTEAFFGQGTRLTVV.

This clonotype was observed at least ten times. The rearrangement joins TRBV13 to TRBJ2-7, with a possible D match to TRBD1 (6 bases). Germline CDR1 PRHDT, CDR2 FYEKMQ (reference sequence). The CDR3 has 14 residues. With 5 bases removed from V and 0 bases from J, the gap between germline ends came to 11 bases. CDR3: CASSTRDTSYEQYF. CDR3 sequence (DNA): TGTGCCAGCAGCACCCGGGACACCTCCTACGAGCAGTACTTC.

This clonotype showed up just a few times. The rearrangement links TRBV29-1 to TRBJ1-1; D uncertain. The CDR3 is 11 amino acids. Germline V gene sequence: CDR1 SQVTM, CDR2 ANQGSEA. The germline V and J ends were trimmed by 8 bases and 8 bases, with 15 bases remaining between them. CDR3 residues: CSTVSPGEAFF. CDR3 nucleotides: TGCAGCACGGTGAGTCCTGGCGAAGCTTTCTTT.

This chain joins TRBV7-2 and TRBJ1-4; a weak D match, TRBD1 (6 bases). In germline, CDR1 is SGHTA, CDR2 FQGNSA. This CDR3 spans 13 amino acids. Trimming stripped 11 bases from V and 3 bases from J, with 13 bases between. This CDR3 is CALKGGANEKLFF. For the CDR3, the DNA is TGTGCCCTCAAAGGGGGGGCTAATGAAAAACTGTTTTTT.

The J gene is TRBJ2-7, the V gene TRBV9; D possibly corresponds to TRBD2 (5 bases). The J call may be mistaken, given a closer DNA end match to TRBJ2-5. Per the germline V gene, CDR1 is SGDLS and CDR2 is YYNGEE. This CDR3 contains 16 residues. The CDR3 coding sequence is TGTGCCAGCAGCGTACTGGGCGGGCTAGCCGGAGAGACCCAGTACTTC. The encoded protein is CASSVLGGLAGETQYF.

This clonotype came up a few times. The chain combines TRBV29-1 with TRBJ1-5, with D possibly TRBD1 on 5 matching bases. The germline V and J ends were trimmed by 6 bases and 0 bases, with 15 bases remaining between them. The germline CDR1 and CDR2 sequences are SQVTM and ANQGSEA. The CDR3 length is 15 residues. Written as DNA, the CDR3 is TGCAGCGTAATAATAGGGGTAGATAGCAATCAGCCCCAGCATTTT. This translates into CSVIIGVDSNQPQHF.

The gene calls are TRBV5-1 and TRBJ2-1; maybe TRBD1 (5 bases). The CDR3 is 13 residues long. Per the germline V gene, CDR1 is SGHRS and CDR2 is YFSETQ. V lost 0 bases to trimming and J lost 9 bases, with 10 bases between them. DNA of the CDR3: TGCGCCAGCAGCTTGGAGGGGCTTCCTGAGCAGTTCTTC. Translation: CASSLEGLPEQFF. Filled out from reference TRBV5-1 and TRBJ2-1, the complete variable domain reads KAGVTQTPRYLIKTRGQQVTLSCSPISGHRSVSWYQQTPGQGLQFLFEYFSETQRNKGNFPGRFSGRQFSNSRSEMNVSTLELGDSALYLCASSLEGLPEQFFGPGTRLTVL.

This chain uses TRBV19 with TRBJ2-3; 10 nucleotides agree with TRBD2. With V trimmed by 6 bases and J by 4 bases, 10 bases remained unmatched. Germline loops: CDR1 LNHDA, CDR2 SQIVND (reference sequence). The CDR3 totals 16 residues. CDR3 in DNA: TGTGCCAGTAGCCCCGATAGCGGGGGGTCTCCAGATACGCAGTATTTT. Encoded protein: CASSPDSGGSPDTQYF.

V gene TRBV14 combines with J gene TRBJ2-3, with D possibly TRBD2 on 5 matching bases. V lost 0 bases, J lost 1 base, and 11 bases lay in between. CDR1 is SGHDN and CDR2 is FVKESK in the germline V gene. The CDR3 is 16 amino acids. CDR3 DNA: TGTGCCAGCAGCCAAGAGCGGGTTAAGGGCACAGATACGCAGTATTTT. It yields the protein CASSQERVKGTDTQYF.

The chain links TRBV30 to TRBJ2-5; no clear D gene. The CDR3 has 17 residues. Between the trimmed V and J ends, which lost 0 bases and 3 bases, there was a span of 20 bases. CDR1 is GTSNPN, CDR2 SVGIG, per germline (reference sequence). CDR3 residues: CAWSVWELDHSEETQYF. CDR3 sequence (DNA): TGTGCCTGGAGTGTCTGGGAACTTGACCACTCGGAAGAGACCCAGTACTTC.

The chain uses TRBV9 and TRBJ2-1; D is tentatively TRBD1 or TRBD2 (5 bases each). The length of the CDR3 is 15 residues. Per germline, CDR1 SGDLS and CDR2 YYNGEE. V was shortened by 1 base and J by 3 bases, with 11 bases between the two germline ends. CDR3 in amino acids: CASSVSGTDYNEQFF. For the CDR3, the DNA is TGTGCCAGCAGCGTATCCGGGACGGACTACAATGAGCAGTTCTTC.